Listed here are 18 T cell receptor beta chains from one sample, sequenced in a study of OX40 agonist ivuxolimab in advanced cancers. Sequenced by immunoSEQ multiplex PCR; TCRdb stores in-frame clones only, minus some. The data show approximately 100,000 clones, roughly 89% seen once. The specimen was CD4+ or CD8+ T cells sorted from blood, collected in a trial of the OX40 agonist ivuxolimab. These TCRs come from an adult with an advanced solid tumor such as melanoma, head and neck, liver or kidney cancer.

The chain has TRBV5-6 and TRBJ1-3; 7 bases align to TRBD1. Germline values: CDR1 SGHDT, CDR2 YYEEEE. V dropped 1 base and J dropped 6; count of bases not matched to a gene: 10. The CDR3 totals 16 residues. CDR3: CASSLRALGQQNTIYF. The CDR3 bases are TGTGCCAGCAGCTTGAGGGCCCTGGGACAGCAAAACACCATATATTTT. The full variable domain, in which reference TRBV5-6 and TRBJ1-3 provide the parts outside the CDR3, is DAGVTQSPTHLIKTRGQQVTLRCSPKSGHDTVSWYQQALGQGPQFIFQYYEEEERQRGNFPDRFSGHQFPNYSSELNVNALLLGDSALYLCASSLRALGQQNTIYFGEGSWLTVV.

This chain uses TRBV7-9 with TRBJ2-5; D unclear. The CDR3 contains 15 residues. Trimming stripped 0 bases from V and 4 bases from J, with 12 bases between. CDR1 and CDR2 (germline): SEHNR, FQNEAQ (reference sequence). CDR3 DNA: TGTGCCAGCAGCTTAGCGCGGCAGCTCGTAGAGACCCAGTACTTC. Translated: CASSLARQLVETQYF. Together with reference TRBV7-9 and TRBJ2-5, the CDR3 gives the full variable domain: DTGVSQNPRHKITKRGQNVTFRCDPISEHNRLYWYRQTLGQGPEFLTYFQNEAQLEKSRLLSDRFSAERPKGSFSTLEIQRTEQGDSAMYLCASSLARQLVETQYFGPGTRLLVL.

The chain employs TRBV6-1 and TRBJ1-6; 10 nucleotides match TRBD1. Trimming took 7 bases from V and 9 from J; bases not matched to a gene: 6. Germline-derived CDR1 and CDR2 are MNHNS and SASEGT. This CDR3 region has 14 residues. The CDR3 sequence: CASNPGQGSSPLHF. The DNA of the CDR3 is TGTGCCAGCAACCCGGGACAGGGGAGTTCACCCCTCCACTTT.

This chain joins TRBV9 and TRBJ1-2, with TRBD1 matching over 12 bases. Trimming cost V 4 bases and J 5 bases; bases outside gene matches: 6. The length of the CDR3 is 15 residues. CDR1 is SGDLS and CDR2 is YYNGEE in the germline V gene. As DNA, the CDR3 is TGTGCCAGCAGCCCAGGGACAGGGGGCTTTTATGGCTACACCTTC. Translating gives CASSPGTGGFYGYTF.

The gene calls are TRBV28 and TRBJ1-2; D call uncertain. The CDR3 spans 12 residues. Trimming stripped 3 bases from V and 8 bases from J, with 10 bases between. Germline V gene data show CDR1 as MDHEN and CDR2 as SYDVKM. CDR3 coding DNA: TGTGCCAGCAGTTTGAGGTCGGGAGGCTACACCTTC. Encoded protein: CASSLRSGGYTF.

This clone occurred once. V and J are TRBV10-3 and TRBJ2-2; D is perhaps TRBD1 or TRBD2 (5 bases each). The CDR3 covers 15 residues. The V and J ends lost 8 bases and 0 bases respectively, with 13 bases between them. Germline CDR1 and CDR2: ENHRY and SYGVKD. In DNA form, the CDR3 reads TGTGCCATCCTTAGGAGGACATCGAACACCGGGGAGCTGTTTTTT. This gives the protein CAILRRTSNTGELFF.

This clone is a singleton in its sample. This sequence joins TRBV9 and TRBJ1-5, with D perhaps matching TRBD1 (5 bases). Germline loops: CDR1 SGDLS, CDR2 YYNGEE. The length of the CDR3 is 15 residues. The V end lost 5 bases, the J end lost 6 bases, and 18 bases lay between the germline ends. The CDR3 DNA follows: TGTGCCAGCAGTCTCCACTGGGAGGGGAGTCAGCCCCAGCATTTT. Its translation: CASSLHWEGSQPQHF.

The J gene is TRBJ1-2, the V gene TRBV28, with D perhaps TRBD1 (5 bases). There are 14 residues in the CDR3. Looked up from germline, CDR1 is MDHEN and CDR2 is SYDVKM. Trimming pared 7 bases from V and 4 bases from J, leaving 16 bases between. The CDR3 bases are TGTGCCAGCACCCCGGGGGGGTTGGCCTATGGCTACACCTTC. It yields the protein CASTPGGLAYGYTF.

The chain recombines TRBV7-9 with TRBJ1-2; 11 bases align to TRBD1. Germline V gene data show CDR1 as SEHNR and CDR2 as FQNEAQ (reference sequence). V gave up 2 bases and J gave up 7 bases; unmatched junction bases: 9. The CDR3 extends over 16 amino acids. The DNA of the CDR3 is TGTGCCAGCAGCTTACTATCCGGGACAGGGGGTGTTGGCTACACCTTC. Translating it yields CASSLLSGTGGVGYTF.

This chain links TRBV6-6 with TRBJ1-5, with a tentative D call TRBD1 (5 bases). The CDR3 extends over 14 amino acids. With 5 bases removed from V and 9 bases from J, the gap between germline ends came to 17 bases. The germline CDR1 and CDR2 sequences are MNHNY and SVGAGI (reference sequence). The CDR3 sequence is CASSDTGTYGPQHF. The CDR3 DNA is TGTGCCAGCAGTGACACCGGGACCTACGGGCCCCAGCATTTT.

The J gene is TRBJ2-5, the V gene TRBV27; D is possibly TRBD1 (5 bases). This CDR3 contains 13 residues. Germline V gene sequence: CDR1 MNHEY, CDR2 SMNVEV (reference sequence). The germline V and J ends were trimmed by 4 bases and 5 bases, with 11 bases remaining between them. CDR3 sequence (DNA): TGTGCCAGCAGTTGGGGCGCCGGGGAGACCCAGTACTTC. This codes for CASSWGAGETQYF.

The chain joins TRBV18 to TRBJ1-2, with 7 bases lining up with TRBD1. J was trimmed by 2 bases and V by 2 bases; bases with no gene match: 5. The CDR3 runs 15 residues. CDR1 KGHSH and CDR2 LQKENI come from the germline V gene. Here the CDR3 reads CASSPSQGGNYGYTF. CDR3 coding DNA: TGTGCCAGCTCACCAAGTCAGGGGGGAAACTATGGCTACACCTTC.

The chain combines TRBV7-3 with TRBJ2-7, with 12 bases identical to TRBD1. The CDR3 totals 15 residues. The ends lost 0 bases at V and 4 bases at J; junction bases unmatched: 1. CDR1 SGHTA and CDR2 FQGTGA come from the germline V gene. The CDR3 spells CASSLTGQGAYEQYF. CDR3 bases: TGTGCCAGCAGCTTAACGGGACAGGGGGCTTACGAGCAGTACTTC.

This clone was detected only once. The chain joins TRBV28 to TRBJ2-7, with D unresolved. Germline CDR1 MDHEN, CDR2 SYDVKM. Trimming took 7 bases from V and 0 from J, leaving 16 bases between them. The CDR3 runs to 15 residues. As DNA, the CDR3 is TGTGCCAGCACCCTGGGCCCTCAGAGCTCCTACGAGCAGTACTTC. Its translation is CASTLGPQSSYEQYF.

This chain joins TRBV19 and TRBJ2-1, with 7 bases lining up with TRBD2. The CDR3 covers 13 residues. V shed 1 base and J 8 bases; nucleotides not matched to a gene: 2. Germline assignment: CDR1 LNHDA and CDR2 SQIVND (reference sequence). For the CDR3, the DNA is TGTGCCAGTAGTATAGGGGGAGGGGATGAGCAGTTCTTC. It specifies CASSIGGGDEQFF.

The CDR3, as DNA: TGCGCCAGCAGCTTGGGGCTAGAGACCCAGTACTTC. Residues: CASSLGLETQYF. This rearrangement joins TRBV5-1 to TRBJ2-5; D gene uncertain. The CDR3 loop spans 12 amino acids. Trimming removed 0 bases at V and 4 bases at J, with 4 bases between. CDR1 and CDR2 (germline): SGHRS, YFSETQ.

The V and J genes are TRBV11-3 and TRBJ1-3; D remains ambiguous. V was trimmed by 5 bases and J by 2 bases, leaving 16 bases between them. This CDR3 has 16 residues. The germline gives CDR1 SGHNT, CDR2 YENEEA. The CDR3 DNA is TGTGCCAGCAGCAGGACTACCGCTACACCTGGAAACACCATATATTTT. Its translation is CASSRTTATPGNTIYF.

The chain joins TRBV7-2 to TRBJ2-3, with 8 bases fitting TRBD2. CDR1 and CDR2 from the germline V gene are SGHTA and FQGNSA. The CDR3 has 16 residues. V was clipped by 1 base and J by 3 bases; unmatched bases: 6. DNA of the CDR3: TGTGCCAGCAGCTTAGTTTCCGGACTAGCAACAGATACGCAGTATTTT. Residues: CASSLVSGLATDTQYF.